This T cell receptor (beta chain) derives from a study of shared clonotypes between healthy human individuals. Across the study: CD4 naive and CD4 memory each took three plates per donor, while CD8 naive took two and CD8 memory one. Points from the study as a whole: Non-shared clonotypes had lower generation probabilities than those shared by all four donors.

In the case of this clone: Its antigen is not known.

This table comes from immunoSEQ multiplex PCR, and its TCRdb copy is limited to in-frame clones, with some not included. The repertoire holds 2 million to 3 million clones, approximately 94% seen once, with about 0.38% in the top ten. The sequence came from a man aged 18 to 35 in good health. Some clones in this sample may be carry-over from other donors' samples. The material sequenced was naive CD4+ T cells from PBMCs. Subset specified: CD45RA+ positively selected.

The CDR3 region has the DNA TGTGCCAGCAGCTGGGGTAGCGGGGACTCCTACAATGAGCAGTTCTTC. Translation gives CASSWGSGDSYNEQFF. This sequence joins TRBV5-5 and TRBJ2-1; 8 nucleotides agree with TRBD2. CDR3 length: 16 residues. Trimming at V came to 3 bases and at J to 0 bases, leaving 5 bases not matched to a gene. From germline, CDR1 is SGHKS and CDR2 YYEKEE (reference sequence). Supplemented by reference TRBV5-5 and TRBJ2-1, the full variable domain reads DAGVTQSPTHLIKTRGQQVTLRCSPISGHKSVSWYQQVLGQGPQFIFQYYEKEERGRGNFPDRFSARQFPNYSSELNVNALLLGDSALYLCASSWGSGDSYNEQFFGPGTRLTVL.